This entry concerns a single TCR beta chain. Its antigen is undetermined. Selected positively for CCR7 and CD45RO-negative, naive CD8 cells excluded terminally differentiated effector memory CD45RA+ cells. Libraries were prepared by immunoSEQ multiplex PCR; TCRdb keeps only in-frame clonotypes and omits some of them. This repertoire shows 600,000 or so clones, 85% to 95% found once; its top ten account for 0.11%. CDR1 and CDR2 from the germline V gene are MNHEY and SMNVEV (reference sequence). The CDR3 is made up of 13 amino acids. V lost 6 bases to trimming and J lost 0 bases, with 6 bases between them. This specimen comes from a study of shared clonotypes between healthy human individuals. Background on the study: Each donor's CD4 naive and CD4 memory cells filled three plates apiece, CD8 naive two, and CD8 memory one. Points from the study as a whole: For naive CD4 cells, roughly 5% of clonotypes were shared across a handful of donors.

Sequencing used naive CD8+ T cells sorted from blood. This chain uses TRBV27 with TRBJ1-3; D is ambiguous. The sequence came from a woman aged 25 to 39 in good health. Here the CDR3 DNA reads TGTGCCAGCAGCTGGGACTCTGGAAACACCATATATTTT. It codes for CASSWDSGNTIYF.